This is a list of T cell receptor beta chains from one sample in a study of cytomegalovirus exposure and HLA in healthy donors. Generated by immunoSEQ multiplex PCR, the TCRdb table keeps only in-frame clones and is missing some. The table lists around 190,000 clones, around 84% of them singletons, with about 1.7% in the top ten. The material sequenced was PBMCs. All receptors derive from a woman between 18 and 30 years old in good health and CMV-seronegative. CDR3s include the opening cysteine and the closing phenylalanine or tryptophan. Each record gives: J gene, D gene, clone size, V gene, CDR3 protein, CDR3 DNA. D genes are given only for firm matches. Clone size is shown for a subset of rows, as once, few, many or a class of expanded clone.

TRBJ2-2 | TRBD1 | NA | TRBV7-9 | CASSPAGDRGGHGELFF | TGTGCCAGCAGCCCTGCTGGGGACAGGGGCGGTCACGGGGAGCTGTTTTTT
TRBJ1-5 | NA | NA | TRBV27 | CASSYGVGINQPQHF | TGTGCCAGCAGTTACGGGGTGGGGATCAATCAGCCCCAGCATTTT
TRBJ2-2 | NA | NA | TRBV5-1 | CASSLGTQDTGELFF | TGCGCCAGCAGCTTGGGGACTCAGGACACCGGGGAGCTGTTTTTT
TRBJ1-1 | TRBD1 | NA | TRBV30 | CAWDRTGGWITEAFF | TGTGCCTGGGACCGGACAGGGGGTTGGATCACTGAAGCTTTCTTT
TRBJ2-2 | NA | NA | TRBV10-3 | CAISSFIQGENTGELFF | TGTGCCATCAGTTCATTTATACAGGGAGAAAACACCGGGGAGCTGTTTTTT
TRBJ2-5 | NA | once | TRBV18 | CASSLLQGQETQYF | TGTGCCAGCTCACTACTACAGGGCCAAGAGACCCAGTACTTC
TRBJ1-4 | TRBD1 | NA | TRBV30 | CAWRGTGAWGNEKLFF | TGTGCCTGGAGAGGGACAGGGGCGTGGGGTAATGAAAAACTGTTTTTT
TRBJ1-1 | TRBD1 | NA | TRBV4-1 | CASSQTPRTGPSPEAFF | TGCGCCAGCAGCCAAACACCGAGGACAGGGCCTTCCCCTGAAGCTTTCTTT
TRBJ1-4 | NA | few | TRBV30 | CAWTATNEKLFF | TGTGCCTGGACGGCAACTAATGAAAAACTGTTTTTT
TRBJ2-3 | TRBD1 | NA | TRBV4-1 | CASSRGQGSGTDTQYF | TGCGCCAGCAGCCGAGGACAGGGATCGGGCACAGATACGCAGTATTTT
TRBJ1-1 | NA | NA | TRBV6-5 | CASSYSPTGNTEAFF | TGTGCCAGCAGTTACTCACCCACAGGTAACACTGAAGCTTTCTTT
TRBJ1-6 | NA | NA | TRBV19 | CASSMDSSYNSPLHF | TGTGCCAGTAGTATGGACAGCTCCTATAATTCACCCCTCCACTTT
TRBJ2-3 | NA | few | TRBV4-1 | CASSQVQADTQYF | TGCGCCAGCAGCCAAGTGCAGGCAGATACGCAGTATTTT